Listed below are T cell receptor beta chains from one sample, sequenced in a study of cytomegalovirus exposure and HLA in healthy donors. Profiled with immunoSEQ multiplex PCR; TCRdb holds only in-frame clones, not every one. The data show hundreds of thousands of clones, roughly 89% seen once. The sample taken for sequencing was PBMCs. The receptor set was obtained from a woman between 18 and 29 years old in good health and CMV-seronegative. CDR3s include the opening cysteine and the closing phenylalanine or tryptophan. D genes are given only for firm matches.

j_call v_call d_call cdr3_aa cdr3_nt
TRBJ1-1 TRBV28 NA CASRETATEAFF TGTGCCAGCAGGGAGACAGCCACTGAAGCTTTCTTT
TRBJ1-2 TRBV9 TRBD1 CASNRPGQGDGYTF TGTGCCAGCAACAGACCGGGACAGGGGGATGGCTACACCTTC
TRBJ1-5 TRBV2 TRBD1 CASISDRAQGQPQHF TGTGCCAGCATTTCCGACAGGGCGCAGGGTCAGCCCCAGCATTTT
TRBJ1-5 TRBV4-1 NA CASSQVEENQPQHF TGCGCCAGCAGCCAAGTAGAAGAAAATCAGCCCCAGCATTTT
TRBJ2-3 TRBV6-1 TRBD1 CASSGWDRTSTDTQYF TGTGCCAGCAGTGGATGGGACAGGACAAGCACAGATACGCAGTATTTT
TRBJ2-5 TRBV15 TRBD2 CATSTDQGGETQYF TGTGCCACCAGCACAGATCAGGGAGGGGAGACCCAGTACTTC
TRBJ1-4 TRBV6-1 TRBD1 CASSAPGTGDEKLFF TGTGCCAGCAGTGCCCCCGGGACAGGGGACGAAAAACTGTTTTTT
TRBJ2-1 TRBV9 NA CASSVGRYNEQFF TGTGCCAGCAGCGTAGGGAGGTACAATGAGCAGTTCTTC
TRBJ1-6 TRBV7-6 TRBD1 CASSLVTGENSPLHF TGTGCCAGCAGCTTAGTGACAGGGGAGAATTCACCCCTCCACTTT
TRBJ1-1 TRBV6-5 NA CASSRQALNTEAFF TGTGCCAGCAGTCGACAGGCTCTGAACACTGAAGCTTTCTTT
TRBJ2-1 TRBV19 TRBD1 CASRDRGIYNEQFF TGTGCCAGTAGGGACAGGGGGATCTACAATGAGCAGTTCTTC
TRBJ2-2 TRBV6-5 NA CASCYLNTGELFF TGTGCCAGCTGCTATTTGAACACCGGGGAGCTGTTTTTT